Following are 24 T cell receptor beta chains from one sample sequenced in a study of T cell responses to AZD1222 COVID-19 vaccine. Method: immunoSEQ multiplex PCR; TCRdb's copy keeps in-frame clones and lacks some. This repertoire shows 100,000 to 150,000 clones, roughly 87% found once; its top ten account for 1.4% to 1.5%. Sequencing was performed on peripheral blood, taken on day 0 of AZD1222 vaccination. The receptors originated from an adult in good health.

V usage is TRBV7-2 and J usage is TRBJ1-5; TRBD1 matches at 10 bases. The CDR3 loop spans 15 amino acids. CDR1 and CDR2 (germline): SGHTA, FQGNSA. V shed 6 bases, J shed 3 bases, and the junction held 5 bases outside the gene matches. The CDR3 is CASSLGTGANQPQHF. For the CDR3, the DNA is TGTGCCAGCAGTCTCGGGACAGGGGCCAATCAGCCCCAGCATTTT.

The gene calls are TRBV12-3 or TRBV12-4 and TRBJ1-1; D is ambiguous. The CDR3 runs 12 residues. The ends were cut back, 7 bases at V and 11 bases at J, with 17 bases in the middle. The CDR3 DNA follows: TGTGCCAGCAACTTATTAGGTGAGCCTGCTTTCTTT. It is translated as CASNLLGEPAFF.

The CDR3 bases are TGTGCCACTTGCGGGACAGGAGTTTCGCCCCTCCACTTT. Translated, it gives CATCGTGVSPLHF. The V gene is TRBV6-5, the J gene TRBJ1-6; 8 bases line up with TRBD1. The V gene end was trimmed by 10 bases and the J gene end by 13 bases; junction bases not matched to a gene: 12. CDR3 length: 13 amino acids. From germline, CDR1 is MNHEY and CDR2 SVGAGI.

This chain links TRBV4-1 with TRBJ1-4; 7 bases map to TRBD1. Germline V lookup: CDR1 MGHRA, CDR2 YSYEKL. The CDR3 runs to 14 residues. With 2 bases clipped from V and 12 bases from J, the junction kept 9 bases outside the gene matches. The CDR3 is CASSQPGQKGELFF. As DNA, the CDR3 is TGCGCCAGCAGCCAACCGGGACAGAAAGGCGAACTGTTTTTT.

This chain uses TRBV7-6 with TRBJ2-7, with 9 nucleotides matching TRBD1. The CDR3 consists of 16 residues. Trimming cost V 3 bases and J 0 bases; bases outside gene matches: 6. In germline, CDR1 is SGHVS, CDR2 FNYEAQ. The CDR3 sequence is CASSLGTGQSSYEQYF. The CDR3 DNA sequence: TGTGCCAGCAGCTTGGGGACAGGGCAGAGCTCCTACGAGCAGTACTTC.

The chain links TRBV28 to TRBJ1-5, with 7 bases matching TRBD1. The CDR3 loop spans 16 amino acids. V lost 5 bases to trimming and J lost 3 bases; unmatched junction nucleotides: 10. Germline V gives CDR1 MDHEN, CDR2 SYDVKM. The CDR3 region is CASSTSRDRLNQPQHF. DNA of the CDR3: TGTGCCAGCAGTACCTCTCGGGACAGACTCAATCAGCCCCAGCATTTT. Looking up the rest from reference TRBV28 and TRBJ1-5 gives the full variable domain: DVKVTQSSRYLVKRTGEKVFLECVQDMDHENMFWYRQDPGLGLRLIYFSYDVKMKEKGDIPEGYSVSREKKERFSLILESASTNQTSMYLCASSTSRDRLNQPQHFGDGTRLSIL.

The J gene is TRBJ2-1, the V gene TRBV5-1, with 7 bases that match TRBD1. The J segment lost 9 bases and the V segment lost 3 bases, leaving 9 bases of the junction unmatched. CDR1 and CDR2 (germline): SGHRS, YFSETQ. This CDR3 comprises 14 residues. The CDR3 here is CASSSRTGALEQFF. DNA for the CDR3: TGCGCCAGCAGCTCTAGGACAGGCGCCCTTGAGCAGTTCTTC.

The V gene is TRBV28, the J gene TRBJ1-2; D is unresolved. Germline CDR1 and CDR2: MDHEN and SYDVKM. The germline V and J ends were trimmed by 4 bases and 4 bases, with 10 bases remaining between them. The CDR3 loop spans 13 amino acids. CDR3: CASSSGLGYGYTF. CDR3 bases: TGTGCCAGCAGTTCAGGATTGGGCTATGGCTACACCTTC.

The V call is TRBV27, the J call TRBJ1-1, with D possibly being TRBD1 (6 bases). V lost 3 bases to trimming and J lost 1 base, with 9 bases between them. The CDR3 sequence is 14 residues long. CDR1 and CDR2 from the germline V gene are MNHEY and SMNVEV (reference sequence). CDR3 bases: TGTGCCAGCAGTTTGGCACAGGGGAACACTGAAGCTTTCTTT. Translating it yields CASSLAQGNTEAFF.

The chain has TRBV27 and TRBJ2-7; weak D call: TRBD1 (6 bases). The CDR3 is 13 residues long. V lost 3 bases and J 2 bases, leaving 8 bases between the germline ends. Germline V gene data show CDR1 as MNHEY and CDR2 as SMNVEV (reference sequence). The CDR3 here is CASSLRTAYEQYF. The CDR3 region has the DNA TGTGCCAGCAGTTTGAGGACAGCCTACGAGCAGTACTTC.

The gene calls are TRBV11-3 and TRBJ2-1; D may be TRBD1 (5 bases). CDR1 is SGHNT and CDR2 is YENEEA in the germline V gene. V lost 5 bases and J lost 3, with 5 bases in between. The CDR3 has 12 amino acids. The CDR3 region is CASSQGYNEQFF. The DNA of the CDR3 is TGTGCCAGCAGCCAGGGCTACAATGAGCAGTTCTTC.

In its sample, this clone was seen a few times. The chain carries TRBV4-1 and TRBJ2-7; the D is unclear. Trimming removed 0 bases at V and 4 bases at J, with 16 bases between. The CDR3 has 16 amino acids. The germline V gene has CDR1 MGHRA and CDR2 YSYEKL. The CDR3 region has the DNA TGCGCCAGCAGCCAAGAAAGGGCAGGCGTTCGGTACGAGCAGTACTTC. The encoded protein is CASSQERAGVRYEQYF.

V is TRBV14 and J is TRBJ2-6; D might be TRBD1 (5 bases). Trimming pared 0 bases from V and 0 bases from J, leaving 12 bases between. Germline V CDR1 and CDR2: SGHDN, FVKESK. There are 18 residues in the CDR3. The CDR3 bases are TGTGCCAGCAGCCAAGACTGGGGCTTTGCCTCTGGGGCCAACGTCCTGACTTTC. Protein product: CASSQDWGFASGANVLTF.

This chain joins TRBV6-1 and TRBJ1-2, with no clear D. Germline values: CDR1 MNHNS, CDR2 SASEGT. This CDR3 is built from 14 residues. V gave up 1 base and J gave up 1 base, with 7 bases separating them. Here the CDR3 DNA reads TGTGCCAGCAGTGAAGTCGGCCTTAACTATGGCTACACCTTC. It yields the protein CASSEVGLNYGYTF.

With respect to this clone: At one end, the junction sequence differs from germline, possibly due to a read error. The chain carries TRBV3-1 (or the pseudogene TRBV3-2) and TRBJ2-7; D gene uncertain. The CDR3 spans 12 residues. Germline values: CDR1 LGHDT, CDR2 YNNKEL (reference sequence). CDR3 sequence reads: CASSQDWYSHHF. The DNA of the CDR3 is TGTGCCAGCAGCCAAGATTGGTACAGCCACCACTTC.

The chain joins TRBV10-3 to TRBJ1-2; unclear D gene. Germline V CDR1 and CDR2: ENHRY, SYGVKD. This CDR3 region has 13 residues. The V gene lost 3 bases and the J gene lost 3 bases, with 8 bases spanning the gap. The CDR3: CAISDASDYGYTF. In nucleotides, the CDR3 is TGTGCCATCAGTGACGCCAGTGACTATGGCTACACCTTC.

The gene calls are TRBV6-2 or TRBV6-3 and TRBJ1-5; D call uncertain. The CDR3 spans 17 residues. V was pared by 6 bases and J by 10 bases, with 28 bases between. The germline V gene encodes CDR1 MNHEY and CDR2 SVGEGT. The CDR3 is CASSTLRLYRDHLPQHF. The CDR3 region has the DNA TGTGCCAGCAGCACTCTACGTCTTTACCGGGATCATCTTCCCCAGCATTTT.

CDR3 loop: CASTPGHYSNQPQHF. The DNA for the CDR3 is TGTGCCAGTACCCCAGGACACTATAGCAATCAGCCCCAGCATTTT. The chain combines TRBV19 with TRBJ1-5, with D tentatively TRBD1 (5 bases). The V and J ends lost 7 bases and 0 bases respectively, with 13 bases between them. The CDR3 consists of 15 residues. The germline gives CDR1 LNHDA, CDR2 SQIVND (reference sequence).

This chain connects TRBV6-6 to TRBJ2-1; 8 nucleotides match TRBD2. The ends lost 2 bases at V and 7 bases at J; junction bases unmatched: 7. The germline V gene has CDR1 MNHNY and CDR2 SVGAGI (reference sequence). There are 15 residues in the CDR3. In DNA, the CDR3 is TGTGCCAGCAGTTACCCGGGACTAGGGGGGAATGAGCAGTTCTTC. Amino acid sequence: CASSYPGLGGNEQFF.

The chain uses TRBV6-4 and TRBJ1-6; TRBD1 aligns across 8 bases. CDR1 MRHNA and CDR2 SNTAGT come from the germline V gene. This CDR3 region has 13 residues. Trimming removed 5 bases from V and 11 bases from J; junction bases left unmatched: 5. DNA for the CDR3: TGTGCCAGCAGTAGGACAGGGAGGGCACCCCTCCACTTT. It codes for CASSRTGRAPLHF.

The V gene is TRBV12-3 or TRBV12-4, the J gene TRBJ1-2; unclear D gene. V lost 3 bases and J 3 bases, leaving 8 bases between the germline ends. The CDR3 sequence is 13 residues long. CDR3: CASSLPGYYGYTF. CDR3 coding DNA: TGTGCCAGCAGTTTGCCAGGTTACTATGGCTACACCTTC.

The chain joins TRBV7-9 to TRBJ2-1; D is possibly TRBD2 (5 bases). CDR3 length equals 15 residues. Germline V gene data show CDR1 as SEHNR and CDR2 as FQNEAQ (reference sequence). The ends were cut back, 3 bases at V and 2 bases at J, with 11 bases in the middle. CDR3 residues: CASSLPGVPYNEQFF. In DNA, the CDR3 is TGTGCCAGCAGCTTGCCCGGGGTACCCTACAATGAGCAGTTCTTC.

This sequence joins TRBV5-1 and TRBJ1-1; possibly TRBD1 for D (6 bases). The V gene's germline CDR1 is SGHRS and CDR2 YFSETQ. V was cut by 0 bases and J by 7 bases, with 16 bases left in between. The CDR3 is made up of 15 amino acids. The DNA of the CDR3 is TGCGCCAGCAGCTTGGACAGGGTTAACCCGAGTGAAGCTTTCTTT. This codes for CASSLDRVNPSEAFF.

This clone was seen a single time. The chain joins TRBV6-5 to TRBJ2-7; 10 bases are a match to TRBD1. The CDR3 extends over 14 amino acids. V lost 6 bases, J lost 5 bases, and 7 bases stayed unmatched. Germline CDR1 MNHEY, CDR2 SVGAGI. CDR3 amino acids: CASRRGQGVDEQYF. As DNA, the CDR3 is TGTGCCAGCAGGAGAGGACAGGGGGTCGACGAGCAGTACTTC.